Presented here are 28 T cell receptor beta chains from one specimen sequenced in a study of identical twins. TCRdb re-called the 5' RACE reads with MiXCR, one entry per CDR3 protein. The sample holds approximately 220,000 distinct CDR3 sequences, less than 10% seen once. Material for sequencing was memory (CD45RO+) T cells sorted from blood. All receptors come from a woman aged 18-29 years in good health.

This sequence joins TRBV2 and TRBJ2-7, with D hard to call. Trimming pared 5 bases from V and 0 bases from J, leaving 11 bases between. CDR3 size: 14 residues. Germline assignment: CDR1 SNHLY and CDR2 FYNNEI. This chain's CDR3 is CASSWVRSSYEQYF. DNA for the CDR3: TGTGCCAGCAGTTGGGTCAGGAGCTCCTACGAGCAGTACTTC.

At least ten counts were recorded for this clonotype. This chain's CDR3 is CASSLALAVAAYEQYF. CDR3 bases: TGCGCCAGCAGCTTGGCCTTGGCAGTCGCAGCCTACGAGCAGTACTTC. This chain connects TRBV5-1 to TRBJ2-7; D gene ambiguous. Germline loops: CDR1 SGHRS, CDR2 YFSETQ. This CDR3 has 16 amino acids. Trimming took 0 bases from V and 2 from J, leaving 15 bases between them.

This chain joins TRBV3-1 and TRBJ2-7, with D possibly called TRBD1 or TRBD2 (5 bases each). The ends were cut back, 4 bases at V and 6 bases at J, with 16 bases in the middle. The CDR3 runs 14 residues. The germline V gene has CDR1 LGHDT and CDR2 YNNKEL (reference sequence). CDR3 nucleotides: TGTGCCAGCAGCCTTCAATTCCGGGGCTCCGAGCAGTACTTC. Residues: CASSLQFRGSEQYF.

This clonotype was seen more than once but under ten times. The chain uses TRBV7-9 and TRBJ1-4; D call uncertain. This CDR3 is built from 14 residues. Germline assignment: CDR1 SEHNR and CDR2 FQNEAQ (reference sequence). Trimming left V 5 bases short and J 5 bases short, with 12 bases between. CDR3 amino acids: CASSIDRRNEKLFF. CDR3 DNA sequence: TGTGCCAGCAGCATCGACCGCCGGAATGAAAAACTGTTTTTT. Supplemented by reference TRBV7-9 and TRBJ1-4, the full variable domain reads DTGVSQNPRHKITKRGQNVTFRCDPISEHNRLYWYRQTLGQGPEFLTYFQNEAQLEKSRLLSDRFSAERPKGSFSTLEIQRTEQGDSAMYLCASSIDRRNEKLFFGSGTQLSVL.

V gene TRBV7-8 combines with J gene TRBJ2-7, with 8 bases aligning to TRBD2. The CDR3 is 15 residues long. Per germline, CDR1 SGHVS and CDR2 FQNEAQ. V gave up 8 bases and J gave up 3 bases; unmatched junction bases: 12. CDR3 nucleotide sequence: TGTGCCAGCTCACGGGGGGGGAACAGGGTCTACGAGCAGTACTTC. This encodes CASSRGGNRVYEQYF. Drawing the rest from reference TRBV7-8 and TRBJ2-7, the complete variable domain is GAGVSQSPRYKVAKRGQDVALRCDPISGHVSLFWYQQALGQGPEFLTYFQNEAQLDKSGLPSDRFFAERPEGSVSTLKIQRTQQEDSAVYLCASSRGGNRVYEQYFGPGTRLTVT.

This clonotype has ten or more counts. J is TRBJ1-1 and V is TRBV12-3 or TRBV12-4, with unresolved D. Trimming left V 4 bases short and J 2 bases short, with 8 bases between. This CDR3 has 13 amino acids. The CDR3 nucleotides are TGTGCCAGCAGTTGGGCATATAACACTGAAGCTTTCTTT. Encoded protein: CASSWAYNTEAFF.

The chain couples TRBV7-8 to TRBJ1-1; D might be TRBD1 (6 bases). In germline, CDR1 is SGHVS, CDR2 FQNEAQ. The V and J ends lost 2 bases and 0 bases respectively, with 10 bases between them. The CDR3 sequence is 15 residues long. This chain's CDR3 is CASSLQGHLNTEAFF. CDR3 nucleotide sequence: TGTGCCAGCAGCTTACAGGGACATTTGAACACTGAAGCTTTCTTT.

This clonotype was observed many times. This chain connects TRBV12-3 or TRBV12-4 to TRBJ1-5; a weak D match, TRBD1 (6 bases). V was pared by 5 bases and J by 7 bases, with 15 bases between. The CDR3 contains 14 residues. The CDR3 here is CASSGRTAYQPQHF. CDR3 nucleotides: TGTGCCAGCAGTGGAAGGACAGCATACCAGCCCCAGCATTTT.

Ten or more counts support this clonotype. The rearrangement joins TRBV29-1 to TRBJ1-1; 10 bases align to TRBD1. Trimming removed 7 bases from V and 5 bases from J; junction bases left unmatched: 10. The CDR3 covers 14 residues. Per the germline V gene, CDR1 is SQVTM and CDR2 is ANQGSEA. The CDR3 spells CSAKRTGGRTEAFF. The CDR3 DNA reads TGCAGCGCGAAACGGACAGGGGGAAGGACTGAAGCTTTCTTT. The entire variable domain, with the rest obtained from reference TRBV29-1 and TRBJ1-1, is as follows: SAVISQKPSRDICQRGTSLTIQCQVDSQVTMMFWYRQQPGQSLTLIATANQGSEATYESGFVIDKFPISRPNLTFSTLTVSNMSPEDSSIYLCSAKRTGGRTEAFFGQGTRLTVV.

The chain couples TRBV2 to TRBJ2-1; 12 positions agree with TRBD2. The CDR3 consists of 16 residues. V was clipped by 6 bases and J by 3 bases; unmatched bases: 6. Germline V gene data show CDR1 as SNHLY and CDR2 as FYNNEI. CDR3 amino acids: CASRSRTSGVYNEQFF. In DNA form, the CDR3 reads TGTGCCAGCAGATCGAGGACTAGCGGGGTCTACAATGAGCAGTTCTTC.

This clonotype was observed a few times. CDR3 nucleotide sequence: TGTGCCAGCAGAGGGACAGGGAGTGGCGGGGAGCTGTTTTTT. It encodes CASRGTGSGGELFF. V gene TRBV5-4 combines with J gene TRBJ2-2, with 9 bases identical to TRBD1. The V segment lost 5 bases and the J segment 7 bases; nucleotides outside the gene matches: 6. The germline gives CDR1 SGHNT, CDR2 YYREEE (reference sequence). This CDR3 spans 14 amino acids.

Many counts were recorded for this clonotype. This chain links TRBV7-2 with TRBJ2-2; D uncertain. CDR3 length: 15 amino acids. Germline-derived CDR1 and CDR2 are SGHTA and FQGNSA. Trimming pared 2 bases from V and 1 base from J, leaving 8 bases between. CDR3 DNA: TGTGCCAGCAGCTTATCACCCGGGAACACCGGGGAGCTGTTTTTT. This gives the protein CASSLSPGNTGELFF. Looking up the rest from reference TRBV7-2 and TRBJ2-2 gives the full variable domain: GAGVSQSPSNKVTEKGKDVELRCDPISGHTALYWYRQSLGQGLEFLIYFQGNSAPDKSGLPSDRFSAERTGGSVSTLTIQRTQQEDSAVYLCASSLSPGNTGELFFGEGSRLTVL.

This clonotype was counted a few times. The CDR3 DNA sequence: TGTGCCAGCATAGGACTGGGTGAGCAGTTCTTC. It yields the protein CASIGLGEQFF. The chain is built from TRBV6-5 and TRBJ2-1, with TRBD2 as a possible D gene (5 bases). CDR3 size: 11 residues. Germline assignment: CDR1 MNHEY and CDR2 SVGAGI. V dropped 7 bases and J dropped 9 bases, with 10 bases sitting between them.

This clonotype appeared many times. The V and J genes are TRBV4-2 and TRBJ2-5, with D perhaps matching TRBD1 or TRBD2 (5 bases each). The CDR3 covers 15 residues. Germline-derived CDR1 and CDR2 are LGHNA and YNFKEQ. Trimming removed 0 bases at V and 5 bases at J, with 13 bases between. The CDR3 region is CASSQERWGPETQYF. The DNA for the CDR3 is TGTGCCAGCAGCCAAGAAAGATGGGGACCGGAGACCCAGTACTTC.

This clonotype occurred many times. The genes are TRBV20-1 and TRBJ1-1, with 7 bases matching TRBD1. This CDR3 comprises 13 residues. The ends lost 1 base at V and 7 bases at J; junction bases unmatched: 6. Per germline, CDR1 DFQATT and CDR2 SNEGSKA (reference sequence). CDR3 bases: TGCAGTGCTAGAGCCGACAGGGAGCATGAAGCTTTCTTT. It specifies CSARADREHEAFF.

There are many counts of this clonotype. The rearrangement uses TRBV18 and TRBJ2-7; D remains ambiguous. The CDR3 loop spans 14 amino acids. Germline assignment: CDR1 KGHSH and CDR2 LQKENI. Between the trimmed V and J ends, which lost 0 bases and 3 bases, there was a span of 9 bases. CDR3 loop: CASSPPPRSYEQYF. CDR3 nucleotides: TGTGCCAGCTCACCACCACCCAGGAGCTACGAGCAGTACTTC.

The J gene is TRBJ2-2, the V gene TRBV7-2, with D perhaps matching TRBD1 or TRBD2 (6 bases each). This CDR3 has 15 amino acids. Trimming left V 10 bases short and J 7 bases short, with 22 bases between. Germline assignment: CDR1 SGHTA and CDR2 FQGNSA. The CDR3 loop is CATPRGQPGGGELFF. The CDR3 DNA follows: TGTGCCACCCCCAGGGGCCAGCCCGGGGGCGGGGAGCTGTTTTTT.

The chain combines TRBV20-1 with TRBJ1-5, with TRBD1 as a possible D gene (6 bases). The CDR3 spans 14 residues. Between the trimmed V and J ends, which lost 6 bases and 5 bases, there was a span of 17 bases. The germline V gene has CDR1 DFQATT and CDR2 SNEGSKA (reference sequence). For the CDR3, the DNA is TGCAGTGCGCTAATGACAGGAGGGGATCAGCCCCAGCATTTT. Encoded protein: CSALMTGGDQPQHF.

This clonotype came up many times. This CDR3 is CASGRHNSGANVLTF. For the CDR3, the DNA is TGTGCCAGCGGGAGACATAACTCTGGGGCCAACGTCCTGACTTTC. The chain recombines TRBV6-1 with TRBJ2-6; D possibly corresponds to TRBD2 (5 bases). V was trimmed by 8 bases and J by 0 bases, leaving 11 bases between them. The length of the CDR3 is 15 residues. From germline, CDR1 is MNHNS and CDR2 SASEGT.

Only a few counts were recorded for this clonotype. The J gene is TRBJ1-5, the V gene TRBV5-8; 8 bases are a match to TRBD1. The V gene's germline CDR1 is SGHTS and CDR2 YDEGEE. Trimming cost V 4 bases and J 7 bases; bases outside gene matches: 10. The CDR3 runs 15 residues. This CDR3 reads CASSPRTGSGQPQHF. Here the CDR3 DNA reads TGTGCCAGCAGCCCACGGACAGGGTCTGGGCAGCCCCAGCATTTT.

The CDR3 nucleotides are TGTGCCAGCCAGGACACAAACACCGGGGAGCTGTTTTTT. It codes for CASQDTNTGELFF. V and J are TRBV7-9 and TRBJ2-2, with a weak D call TRBD1 (5 bases). The V and J ends lost 8 bases and 2 bases respectively, with 9 bases between them. The CDR3 sequence is 13 residues long. Germline CDR1 reads SEHNR; CDR2 reads FQNEAQ (reference sequence). Using reference TRBV7-9 and TRBJ2-2 for the parts outside the CDR3, the full variable domain is DTGVSQNPRHKITKRGQNVTFRCDPISEHNRLYWYRQTLGQGPEFLTYFQNEAQLEKSRLLSDRFSAERPKGSFSTLEIQRTEQGDSAMYLCASQDTNTGELFFGEGSRLTVL.

This clonotype was seen ten or more times. The V gene is TRBV7-2, the J gene TRBJ2-5; no definite D call. Germline V lookup: CDR1 SGHTA, CDR2 FQGNSA. CDR3 size: 15 residues. The germline V and J ends were trimmed by 0 bases and 2 bases, with 10 bases remaining between them. The CDR3 region has the DNA TGTGCCAGCAGCTTAGCCAGTTGGGTACAAGAGACCCAGTACTTC. Its protein is CASSLASWVQETQYF.

The CDR3 nucleotides are TGCAGTGCTAGTTACCCGAACACCGGGGAGCTGTTTTTT. Its protein is CSASYPNTGELFF. The chain has TRBV20-1 and TRBJ2-2; D is undetermined. Trimming removed 3 bases from V and 0 bases from J, with 5 bases in between. The CDR3 contains 13 residues. Germline CDR1 is DFQATT and CDR2 is SNEGSKA (reference sequence).

In this sample, this clonotype turned up a few times. This chain uses TRBV20-1 with TRBJ1-6, with D perhaps TRBD1 (6 bases). In germline, CDR1 is DFQATT, CDR2 SNEGSKA (reference sequence). The CDR3 runs to 13 residues. The V end was cut by 3 bases, the J end by 10 bases, with 13 bases between. DNA of the CDR3: TGCAGTGCTAGGCAACTCAGGGGATCACCCCTCCACTTT. Translating gives CSARQLRGSPLHF.

This clonotype turned up a few times. The chain joins TRBV20-1 to TRBJ2-1; D perhaps matches TRBD2 (5 bases). Germline V gives CDR1 DFQATT, CDR2 SNEGSKA (reference sequence). Trimming cost V 3 bases and J 0 bases, with 9 bases left between them. The CDR3 consists of 14 residues. The CDR3 DNA reads TGCAGTGCTAGCGGACTGATCTCCTACAATGAGCAGTTCTTC. Translated, it gives CSASGLISYNEQFF.

A few counts support this clonotype. V is TRBV5-1 and J is TRBJ2-5, with 7 bases matching TRBD2. This CDR3 has 13 residues. V trimming: 4 bases; J trimming: 3 bases; junction bases outside the gene matches: 3. Germline V lookup: CDR1 SGHRS, CDR2 YFSETQ. The CDR3 is CASSRTREETQYF. The CDR3 nucleotides read TGCGCCAGCAGCCGGACTAGGGAAGAGACCCAGTACTTC. The full variable domain, its missing parts supplied by reference TRBV5-1 and TRBJ2-5, is KAGVTQTPRYLIKTRGQQVTLSCSPISGHRSVSWYQQTPGQGLQFLFEYFSETQRNKGNFPGRFSGRQFSNSRSEMNVSTLELGDSALYLCASSRTREETQYFGPGTRLLVL.

This chain uses TRBV2 with TRBJ1-1; 7 nucleotides align to TRBD1. Losses at the gene ends were 0 bases for V and 4 bases for J; bases not matched to a gene: 2. The CDR3 is 14 amino acids. Looked up from germline, CDR1 is SNHLY and CDR2 is FYNNEI. CDR3 nucleotides: TGTGCCAGCAGTGAAGCCAGACAGGGCACTGAAGCTTTCTTT. It specifies CASSEARQGTEAFF.

The V and J genes are TRBV20-1 and TRBJ2-1; no reliable D call. The CDR3 has 10 amino acids. Germline V gene lookup returns CDR1 DFQATT and CDR2 SNEGSKA (reference sequence). Trimming pared 7 bases from V and 6 bases from J, leaving 7 bases between. This CDR3 reads CSGVGNEQFF. The DNA for the CDR3 is TGCAGTGGCGTGGGCAATGAGCAGTTCTTC.